Listed below are T cell receptor beta chains from one sample, sequenced in a study of cytomegalovirus exposure and HLA in healthy donors. TCRdb's copy holds only in-frame clones and misses some; the assay was immunoSEQ multiplex PCR. The top ten hold 2.5% to 3.5% of the sample, which has some 140,000 clones, roughly four fifths seen once. The sequenced material came from PBMCs. The receptors here all came from a man aged 25-45 years in good health and CMV-seronegative. The conserved cysteine and the conserved F or W are not part of the CDR3 here. The D gene is left open where the match is weak.

TRBV5-1	15	-	ASSFSPQTGEDEKLF
TRBV7-2	10	TRBD2	ASSLPPGGPY
TRBV5-1	13	-	ASSLGTETYNEQF
TRBV9	12	TRBD1	ASSTGTGGQPQH
TRBV19	13	TRBD1	ASSISGTGRQPQH
TRBV7-9	10	-	ASSLGRDGYT
TRBV5-4	11	-	ASKISGWDGYT
TRBV7-9	11	-	AIGTINTGELF
TRBV5-4	12	-	ASSAGPGVGEQY
TRBV7-9	15	TRBD1	ASSLVRRTGGTYEQY